These T cell receptor beta chains were read from a single sample in a study of cytomegalovirus exposure and HLA in healthy donors. Repertoires were generated with immunoSEQ multiplex PCR, while TCRdb's copy carries only in-frame clones and drops some. Of approximately 72,000 clones in the sample, about 95% are singletons; the top ten hold under 0.75%. The sequencing sample was made of PBMCs. Every receptor here comes from a woman younger than 30 in good health and CMV-seronegative. CDR3s include the opening cysteine and the closing phenylalanine or tryptophan. A D gene is named only where the DNA matches it firmly. Clone size is stated in some rows and not others, as once, few, many or a class when expanded.

D	length	size	J	V	CDR3	DNA
-	14	-	TRBJ1-5	TRBV6-5	CASSRTESNQPQHF	TGTGCCAGCAGTAGGACAGAGAGCAATCAGCCCCAGCATTTT
TRBD1	13	-	TRBJ2-2	TRBV18	CASSPRGLGELFF	TGTGCCAGCTCACCAAGGGGGCTCGGGGAGCTGTTTTTT
-	13	-	TRBJ2-7	TRBV6-5	CASSRIPDREQYF	TGTGCCAGCAGTCGTATCCCCGATCGGGAGCAGTACTTC
TRBD1	15	-	TRBJ1-2	TRBV9	CASSAGTGGGYGYTF	TGTGCCAGCAGCGCCGGGACAGGGGGAGGTTATGGCTACACCTTC
TRBD1	16	-	TRBJ2-6	TRBV7-2	CASSSGQGAGANVLTF	TGTGCCAGCAGCTCGGGACAGGGTGCTGGGGCCAACGTCCTGACTTTC
TRBD2	16	-	TRBJ2-3	TRBV29-1	CSVKRVGGGGTDTQYF	TGCAGCGTTAAGCGCGTGGGGGGGGGAGGCACAGATACGCAGTATTTT
TRBD1	17	-	TRBJ2-3	TRBV5-1	CASSLENGQGGTDTQYF	TGCGCCAGCAGCTTGGAAAACGGACAGGGGGGCACAGATACGCAGTATTTT
TRBD2	19	-	TRBJ2-6	TRBV9	CASSVALAGGYSGANVLTF	TGTGCCAGCAGCGTAGCCCTAGCGGGGGGGTACTCTGGGGCCAACGTCCTGACTTTC
TRBD1	15	-	TRBJ1-6	TRBV7-2	CASNFRRGLNSPLHF	TGTGCCAGCAATTTTCGCAGGGGGCTTAATTCACCCCTCCACTTT
-	12	-	TRBJ2-7	TRBV13	CASSNTTYEQYF	TGTGCCAGCAGCAACACAACCTACGAGCAGTACTTC
TRBD1	13	-	TRBJ2-7	TRBV27	CASSRTGGFEQYF	TGTGCCAGCAGTAGGACAGGGGGTTTCGAGCAGTACTTC
TRBD1	15	-	TRBJ1-3	TRBV6-1	CASSEGQGAGNTIYF	TGTGCCAGCAGTGAAGGACAGGGGGCTGGAAACACCATATATTTT
TRBD1	13	-	TRBJ1-1	TRBV28	CASSTPGQLEAFF	TGTGCCAGCAGTACTCCGGGACAGTTGGAAGCTTTCTTT
-	13	-	TRBJ1-5	TRBV6-5	CASSYSRDQPQHF	TGTGCCAGCAGTTACTCCAGGGATCAGCCCCAGCATTTT
TRBD1	16	-	TRBJ1-1	TRBV10-3	CAISESFFTGGPEAFF	TGTGCCATCAGTGAGTCGTTTTTTACAGGGGGGCCTGAAGCTTTCTTT
TRBD1	14	-	TRBJ1-6	TRBV6-5	CASSRQGHNSPLHF	TGTGCCAGCAGTCGACAGGGGCATAATTCACCCCTCCACTTT
-	13	-	TRBJ1-6	TRBV27	CASSPRGNSPLHF	TGTGCCAGCAGTCCCCGGGGTAATTCACCCCTCCACTTT
TRBD2	15	-	TRBJ2-1	TRBV6-5	CASSSGLAGGHEQFF	TGTGCCAGCAGTTCTGGACTAGCGGGGGGGCATGAGCAGTTCTTC
-	13	-	TRBJ2-4	TRBV5-1	CASSQPGKNIQYF	TGCGCCAGCAGCCAACCCGGGAAAAACATTCAGTACTTC
TRBD2	15	-	TRBJ2-5	TRBV6-5	CASSRKRGGVETQYF	TGTGCCAGCAGTCGGAAGCGGGGGGGCGTGGAGACCCAGTACTTC
-	15	-	TRBJ1-5	TRBV7-2	CASSLAGNSNQPQHF	TGTGCCAGCAGCTTAGCTGGCAATAGCAATCAGCCCCAGCATTTT
TRBD1	13	-	TRBJ1-4	TRBV18	CASSWDSNEKLFF	TGTGCCAGCTCATGGGACAGCAATGAAAAACTGTTTTTT
-	14	once	TRBJ1-4	TRBV10-3	CAISESGPNEKLFF	TGTGCCATCAGTGAGTCGGGCCCTAATGAAAAACTGTTTTTT
-	14	-	TRBJ2-5	TRBV9	CASSVTGGTETQYF	TGTGCCAGCAGCGTAACGGGGGGCACGGAGACCCAGTACTTC
-	16	-	TRBJ1-4	TRBV4-2	CASSQDSGGPNEKLFF	TGTGCCAGCAGCCAAGATAGCGGGGGCCCTAATGAAAAACTGTTTTTT